This T cell receptor beta chain came from a study of PD-1 blockade in classical Hodgkin lymphoma. The table came from immunoSEQ multiplex PCR; TCRdb's copy has only in-frame clones and leaves some out. The data contain about 59,000 clones, around nine tenths of them singletons. Following autologous stem cell transplantation, relapse occurred in every patient, and exposure to brentuximab vedotin varied. Responses achieved at best were complete response, partial response or progressive disease. On this clone itself: The target antigen is unknown. A read error may produce the germline difference seen at one junction end. The sample has other DNA sequences that encode this CDR3 too.

Overall study findings and caveats: Complete responders possessed baseline diversity comparable to newly diagnosed patients. Diminished baseline TCR diversity has been reported in newly diagnosed patients relative to healthy donors. At C4D1, TCR diversity had climbed significantly for CD4+ cells, though not for CD8+ cells.

Germline CDR1 MDHEN, CDR2 SYDVKM. CDR3 length equals 13 residues. The rearrangement joins TRBV28 to TRBJ1-1; D ambiguous. The sequencing here drew on peripheral blood mononuclear cells (PBMCs), taken at baseline. The receptor's source is a human donor with classical Hodgkin lymphoma. Here the CDR3 reads CASTSGKNTEAFF. The DNA for the CDR3 is TGTGCCAGCACTTCCGGGAAGAACACTGAAGCTTTTTTT.